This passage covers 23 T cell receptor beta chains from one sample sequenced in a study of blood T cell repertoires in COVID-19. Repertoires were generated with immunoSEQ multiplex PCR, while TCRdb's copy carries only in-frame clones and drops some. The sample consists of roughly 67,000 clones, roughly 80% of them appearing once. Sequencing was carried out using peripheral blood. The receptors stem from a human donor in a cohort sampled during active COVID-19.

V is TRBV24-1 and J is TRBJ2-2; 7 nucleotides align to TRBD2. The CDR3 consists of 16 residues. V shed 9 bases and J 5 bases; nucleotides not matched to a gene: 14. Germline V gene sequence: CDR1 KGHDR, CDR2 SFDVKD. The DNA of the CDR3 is TGTGCCACCGGCGGGCGGGAGAGCCAGGAGACCGGGGAGCTGTTTTTT. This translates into CATGGRESQETGELFF.

CDR3 amino acids: CASSPTGREIAHEQFF. Written as DNA, the CDR3 is TGTGCCAGCAGCCCGACGGGACGGGAGATAGCCCATGAGCAGTTCTTC. The chain couples TRBV3-1 (or the pseudogene TRBV3-2) to TRBJ2-1, with a possible D match to TRBD2 (6 bases). V gave up 4 bases and J gave up 8 bases, with 21 bases separating them. The CDR3 loop spans 16 amino acids. The V gene's germline CDR1 is LGHDT and CDR2 YNNKEL (reference sequence).

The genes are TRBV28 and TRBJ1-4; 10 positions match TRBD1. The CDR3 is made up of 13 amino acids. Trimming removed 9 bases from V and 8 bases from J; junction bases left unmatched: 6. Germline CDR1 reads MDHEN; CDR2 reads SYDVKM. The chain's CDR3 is CASFSGQGEKLFF. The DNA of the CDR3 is TGTGCCAGTTTCTCGGGACAGGGGGAAAAACTGTTTTTT.

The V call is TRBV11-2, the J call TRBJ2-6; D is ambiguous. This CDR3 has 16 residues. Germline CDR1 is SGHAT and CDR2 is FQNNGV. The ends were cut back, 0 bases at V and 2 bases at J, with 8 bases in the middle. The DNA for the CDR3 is TGTGCCAGCAGCTTAGATCTAACCGCTGGGGCCAACGTCCTGACTTTC. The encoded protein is CASSLDLTAGANVLTF.

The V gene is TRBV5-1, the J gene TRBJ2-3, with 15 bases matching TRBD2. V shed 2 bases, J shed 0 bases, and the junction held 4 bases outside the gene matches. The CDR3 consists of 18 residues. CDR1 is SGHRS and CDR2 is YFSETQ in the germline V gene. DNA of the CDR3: TGCGCCAGCAGCTTCGGACTAGCGGGAGGGGGAAGCACAGATACGCAGTATTTT. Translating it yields CASSFGLAGGGSTDTQYF.

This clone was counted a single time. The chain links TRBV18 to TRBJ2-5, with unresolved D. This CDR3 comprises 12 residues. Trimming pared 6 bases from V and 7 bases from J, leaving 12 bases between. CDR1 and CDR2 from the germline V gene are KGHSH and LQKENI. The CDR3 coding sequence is TGTGCCAGCTCCGCGGTAGACGGGACCCAGTACTTC. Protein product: CASSAVDGTQYF. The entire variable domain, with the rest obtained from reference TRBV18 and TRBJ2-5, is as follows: NAGVMQNPRHLVRRRGQEARLRCSPMKGHSHVYWYRQLPEEGLKFMVYLQKENIIDESGMPKERFSAEFPKEGPSILRIQQVVRGDSAAYFCASSAVDGTQYFGPGTRLLVL.

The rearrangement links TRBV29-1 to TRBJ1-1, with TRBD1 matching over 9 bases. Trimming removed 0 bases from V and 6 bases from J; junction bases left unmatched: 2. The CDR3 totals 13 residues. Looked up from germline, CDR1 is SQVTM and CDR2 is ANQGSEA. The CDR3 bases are TGCAGCGTTGAAGAAGACAGGGGGGCTGAAGCTTTCTTT. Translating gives CSVEEDRGAEAFF.

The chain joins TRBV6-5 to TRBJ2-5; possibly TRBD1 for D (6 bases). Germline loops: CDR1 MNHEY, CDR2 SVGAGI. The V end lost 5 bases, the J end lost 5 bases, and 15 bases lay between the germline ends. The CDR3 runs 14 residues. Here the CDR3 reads CASSRSQGPETQYF. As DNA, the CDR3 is TGTGCCAGCAGTAGATCACAGGGTCCGGAGACCCAGTACTTC.

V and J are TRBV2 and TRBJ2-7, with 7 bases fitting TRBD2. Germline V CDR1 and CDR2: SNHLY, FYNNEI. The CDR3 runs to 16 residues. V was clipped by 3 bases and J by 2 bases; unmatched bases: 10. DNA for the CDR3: TGTGCCAGCAGTGAGGATGGGGGGGACTTTCCCTACGAGCAGTACTTC. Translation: CASSEDGGDFPYEQYF.

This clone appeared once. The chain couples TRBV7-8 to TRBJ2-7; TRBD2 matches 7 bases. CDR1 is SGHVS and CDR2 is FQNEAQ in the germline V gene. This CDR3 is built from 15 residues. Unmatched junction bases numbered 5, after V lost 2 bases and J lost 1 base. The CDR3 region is CASSLSAGVSYEQYF. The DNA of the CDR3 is TGTGCCAGCAGCTTAAGCGCGGGAGTGTCCTACGAGCAGTACTTC.

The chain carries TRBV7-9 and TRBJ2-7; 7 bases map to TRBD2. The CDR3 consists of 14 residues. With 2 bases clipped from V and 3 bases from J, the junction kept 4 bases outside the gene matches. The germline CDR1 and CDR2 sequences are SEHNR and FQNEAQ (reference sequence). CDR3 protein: CASSLLSSGYEQYF. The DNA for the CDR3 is TGTGCCAGCAGCTTATTGTCTAGCGGCTACGAGCAGTACTTC.

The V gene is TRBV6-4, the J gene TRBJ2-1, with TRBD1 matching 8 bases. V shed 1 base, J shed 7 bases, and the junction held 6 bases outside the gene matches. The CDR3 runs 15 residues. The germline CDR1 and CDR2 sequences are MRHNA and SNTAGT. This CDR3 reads CASSDFTGGQNEQFF. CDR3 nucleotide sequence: TGTGCCAGCAGTGACTTCACAGGGGGGCAAAATGAGCAGTTCTTC.

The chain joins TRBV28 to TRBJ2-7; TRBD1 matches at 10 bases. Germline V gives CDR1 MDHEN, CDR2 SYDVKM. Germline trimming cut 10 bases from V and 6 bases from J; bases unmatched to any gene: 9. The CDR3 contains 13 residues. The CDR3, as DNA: TGTGCCACCTCGACAGGGGGCTTAGGCGAGCAGTACTTC. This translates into CATSTGGLGEQYF.

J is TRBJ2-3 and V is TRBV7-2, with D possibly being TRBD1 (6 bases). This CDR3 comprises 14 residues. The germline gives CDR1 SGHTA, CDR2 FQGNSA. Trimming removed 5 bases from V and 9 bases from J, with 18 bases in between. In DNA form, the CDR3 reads TGTGCCAGCAGCCCAGGGGCCGGGCCGCGGACGCAGTATTTT. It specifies CASSPGAGPRTQYF.

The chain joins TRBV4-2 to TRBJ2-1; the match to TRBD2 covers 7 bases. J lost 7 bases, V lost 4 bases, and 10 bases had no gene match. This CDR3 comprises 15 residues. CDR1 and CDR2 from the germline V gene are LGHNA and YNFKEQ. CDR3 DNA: TGTGCCAGCAGCCCGGGGGGTCCCGACCATAATGAGCAGTTCTTC. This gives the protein CASSPGGPDHNEQFF.

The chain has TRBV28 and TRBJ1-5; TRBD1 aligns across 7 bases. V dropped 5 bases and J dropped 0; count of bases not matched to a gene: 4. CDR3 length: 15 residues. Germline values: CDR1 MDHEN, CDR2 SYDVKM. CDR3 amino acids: CASSGGQNSNQPQHF. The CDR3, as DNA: TGTGCCAGCAGTGGGGGACAGAATAGCAATCAGCCCCAGCATTTT.

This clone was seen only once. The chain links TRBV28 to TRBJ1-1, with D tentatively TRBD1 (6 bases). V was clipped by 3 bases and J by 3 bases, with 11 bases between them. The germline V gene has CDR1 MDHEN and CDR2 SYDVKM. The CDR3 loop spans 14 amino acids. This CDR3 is CASSLGARYTEAFF. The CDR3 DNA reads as TGTGCCAGCAGTTTGGGGGCCCGGTACACTGAAGCTTTCTTT.

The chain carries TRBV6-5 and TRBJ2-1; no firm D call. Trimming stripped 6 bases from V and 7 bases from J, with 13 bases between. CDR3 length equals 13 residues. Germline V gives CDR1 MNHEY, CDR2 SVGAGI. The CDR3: CASRPPLENEQFF. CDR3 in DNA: TGTGCCAGCAGGCCCCCCCTAGAGAATGAGCAGTTCTTC.

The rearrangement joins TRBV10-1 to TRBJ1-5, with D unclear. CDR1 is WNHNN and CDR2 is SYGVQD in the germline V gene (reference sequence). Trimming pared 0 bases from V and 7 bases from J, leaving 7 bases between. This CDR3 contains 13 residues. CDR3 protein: CASSESHQQPQHF. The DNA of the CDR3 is TGCGCCAGCAGTGAGTCGCACCAGCAGCCCCAGCATTTT.

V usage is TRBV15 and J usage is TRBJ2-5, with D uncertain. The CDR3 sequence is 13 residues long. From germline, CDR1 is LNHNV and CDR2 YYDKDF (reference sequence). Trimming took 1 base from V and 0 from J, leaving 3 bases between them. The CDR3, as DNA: TGTGCCACCAGCAGAGTAGACCAAGAGACCCAGTACTTC. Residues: CATSRVDQETQYF.

CDR3 nucleotides: TGTGCCAGCAGCCAACAGGGGAACGGGGCCAACGTCCTGACTTTC. Its protein product is CASSQQGNGANVLTF. The chain combines TRBV27 with TRBJ2-6; 7 nucleotides match TRBD1. The CDR3 covers 15 residues. Germline loops: CDR1 MNHEY, CDR2 SMNVEV (reference sequence). V shed 6 bases and J 4 bases; nucleotides not matched to a gene: 6.

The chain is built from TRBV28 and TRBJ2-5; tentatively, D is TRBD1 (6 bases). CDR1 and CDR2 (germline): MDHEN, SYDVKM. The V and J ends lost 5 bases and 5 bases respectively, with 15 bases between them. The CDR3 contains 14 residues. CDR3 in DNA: TGTGCCAGCAGTAATTCGGGGCAGGGGGAGACCCAGTACTTC. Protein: CASSNSGQGETQYF.

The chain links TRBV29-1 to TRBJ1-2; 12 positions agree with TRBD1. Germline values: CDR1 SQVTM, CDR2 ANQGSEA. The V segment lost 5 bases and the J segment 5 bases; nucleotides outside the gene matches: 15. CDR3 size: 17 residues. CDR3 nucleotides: TGCAGCGTTCGTTTCCCCTCCGGGACAGGGGGCGGGTATGGCTACACCTTC. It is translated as CSVRFPSGTGGGYGYTF.